This T cell receptor (beta chain) was found in a study of control samples from healthy donors and cancer patients. In germline, CDR1 is SGDLS, CDR2 YYNGEE. The CDR3 runs to 12 residues. Deletions cut 0 bases from V and 2 bases from J, with 2 bases between. The method was immunoSEQ multiplex PCR; TCRdb's version includes in-frame clones alone and lacks a portion of them. Of approximately 89,000 clones in the sample, about 89% were seen once. The chain joins TRBV9 to TRBJ1-1; no clear D gene. The receptor's source is a man aged 45-65 years in good health. Sequencing used blood. CDR3 nucleotides: TGTGCCAGCAGCGTAGAAAACACTGAAGCTTTCTTT. Residues: CASSVENTEAFF. Full variable domain (missing parts from reference TRBV9 and TRBJ1-1): DSGVTQTPKHLITATGQRVTLRCSPRSGDLSVYWYQQSLDQGLQFLIQYYNGEERAKGNILERFSAQQFPDLHSELNLSSLELGDSALYFCASSVENTEAFFGQGTRLTVV.